This T cell receptor (beta chain) is from a study of human T cells and chemical hapten exposure. TCRdb recomputed calls from the RACE reads with MiXCR, one row per CDR3 protein. The sample has around 330,000 distinct CDR3 sequences; 5.5% are singletons. Regarding time point: pre-sensitization, week 0. As to treatment: therapeutic diphenylcyclopropenone sensitization with weekly scalp DPC. Only a few counts were recorded for this clonotype. Germline lookup yields CDR1 MNHEY and CDR2 SVGAGI. V was pared by 4 bases and J by 1 base, with 1 base of the junction left unmatched. The CDR3 sequence is 17 residues long.

J is TRBJ2-2 and V is TRBV6-5; the match to TRBD2 covers 15 bases. The starting material was whole blood, obtained in connection with sensitization to the hapten diphenylcyclopropenone (DPC). This clonotype was obtained from a woman aged 18-29 years with alopecia areata. Some clones in this sample may be carry-over from other donors' samples. The CDR3 loop reads CASSSGLAGGNTGELFF. The CDR3 region has the DNA TGTGCCAGCAGTTCGGGACTAGCGGGGGGGAACACCGGGGAGCTGTTTTTT.